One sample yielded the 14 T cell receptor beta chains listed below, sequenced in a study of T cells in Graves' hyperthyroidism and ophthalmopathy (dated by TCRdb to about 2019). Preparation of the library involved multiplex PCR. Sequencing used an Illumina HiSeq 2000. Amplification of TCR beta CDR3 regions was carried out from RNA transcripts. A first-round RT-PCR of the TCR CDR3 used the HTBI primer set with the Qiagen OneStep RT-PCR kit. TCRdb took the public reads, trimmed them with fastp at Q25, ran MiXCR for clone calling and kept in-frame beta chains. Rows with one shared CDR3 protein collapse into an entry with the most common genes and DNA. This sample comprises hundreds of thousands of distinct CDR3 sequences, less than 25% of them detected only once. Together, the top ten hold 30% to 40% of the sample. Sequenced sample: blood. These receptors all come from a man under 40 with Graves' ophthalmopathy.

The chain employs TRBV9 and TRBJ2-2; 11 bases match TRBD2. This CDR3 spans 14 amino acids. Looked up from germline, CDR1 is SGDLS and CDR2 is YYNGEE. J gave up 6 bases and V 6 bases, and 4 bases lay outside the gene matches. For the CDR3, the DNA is TGTGCCAGCAATCTAGCGGGAGGATCCGGGGAGCTGTTTTTT. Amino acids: CASNLAGGSGELFF.

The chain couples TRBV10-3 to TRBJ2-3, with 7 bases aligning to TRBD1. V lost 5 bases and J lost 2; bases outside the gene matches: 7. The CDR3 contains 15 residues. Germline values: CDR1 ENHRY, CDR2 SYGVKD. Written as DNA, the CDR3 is TGTGCCATCAGTCGCGGACAGGCCGACACAGATACGCAGTATTTT. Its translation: CAISRGQADTDTQYF.

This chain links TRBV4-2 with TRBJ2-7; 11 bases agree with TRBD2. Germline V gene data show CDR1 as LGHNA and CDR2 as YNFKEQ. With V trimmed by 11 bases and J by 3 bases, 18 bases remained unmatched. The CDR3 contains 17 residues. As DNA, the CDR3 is TGTGCCGGCATTGGGCCTAGCGGGAGGTCCCAGGGCTACGAGCAGTACTTC. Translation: CAGIGPSGRSQGYEQYF.

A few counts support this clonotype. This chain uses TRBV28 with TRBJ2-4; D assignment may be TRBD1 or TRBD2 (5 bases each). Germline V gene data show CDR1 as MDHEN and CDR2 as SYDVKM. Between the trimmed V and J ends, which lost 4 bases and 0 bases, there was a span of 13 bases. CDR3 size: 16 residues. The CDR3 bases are TGTGCCAGCAGTTCCGAAGGGGCGGGAGCCAAAAACATTCAGTACTTC. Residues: CASSSEGAGAKNIQYF. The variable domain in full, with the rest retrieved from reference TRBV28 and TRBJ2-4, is DVKVTQSSRYLVKRTGEKVFLECVQDMDHENMFWYRQDPGLGLRLIYFSYDVKMKEKGDIPEGYSVSREKKERFSLILESASTNQTSMYLCASSSEGAGAKNIQYFGAGTRLSVL.

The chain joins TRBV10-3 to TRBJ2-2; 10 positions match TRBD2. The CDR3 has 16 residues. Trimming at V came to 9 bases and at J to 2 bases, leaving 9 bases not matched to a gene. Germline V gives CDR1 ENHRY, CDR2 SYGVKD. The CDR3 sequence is CAMHKGLARNTGELFF. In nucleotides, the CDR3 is TGTGCCATGCACAAGGGACTAGCGAGAAACACCGGGGAGCTGTTTTTT.

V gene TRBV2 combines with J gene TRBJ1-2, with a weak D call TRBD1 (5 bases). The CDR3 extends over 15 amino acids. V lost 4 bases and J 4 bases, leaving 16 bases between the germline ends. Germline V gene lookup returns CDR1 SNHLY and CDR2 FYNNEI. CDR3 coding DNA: TGTGCCAGCAGTGGACAGACCAGAGGACCCTATGGCTACACCTTC. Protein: CASSGQTRGPYGYTF.

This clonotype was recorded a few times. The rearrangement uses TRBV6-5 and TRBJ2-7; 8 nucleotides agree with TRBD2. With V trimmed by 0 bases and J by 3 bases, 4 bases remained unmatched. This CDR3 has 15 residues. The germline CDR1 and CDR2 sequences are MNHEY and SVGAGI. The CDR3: CASSYSTAGGYEQYF. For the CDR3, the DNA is TGTGCCAGCAGTTACTCTACCGCGGGAGGCTACGAGCAGTACTTC.

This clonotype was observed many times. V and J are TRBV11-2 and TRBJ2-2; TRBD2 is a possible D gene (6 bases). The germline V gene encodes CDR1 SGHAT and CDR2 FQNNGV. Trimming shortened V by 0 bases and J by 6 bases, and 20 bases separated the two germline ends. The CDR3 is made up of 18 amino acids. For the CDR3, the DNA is TGTGCCAGCAGCTTAGACGAATCGGAGCGGGTAATCTCCGGGGAGCTGTTTTTT. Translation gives CASSLDESERVISGELFF. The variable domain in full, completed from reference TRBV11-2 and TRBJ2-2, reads EAGVAQSPRYKIIEKRQSVAFWCNPISGHATLYWYQQILGQGPKLLIQFQNNGVVDDSQLPKDRFSAERLKGVDSTLKIQPAKLEDSAVYLCASSLDESERVISGELFFGEGSRLTVL.

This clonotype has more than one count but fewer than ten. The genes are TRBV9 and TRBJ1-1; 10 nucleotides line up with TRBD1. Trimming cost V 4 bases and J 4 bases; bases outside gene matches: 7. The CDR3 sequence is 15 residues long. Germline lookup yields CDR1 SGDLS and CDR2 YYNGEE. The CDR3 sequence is CASSLVTGGGTEAFF. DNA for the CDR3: TGTGCCAGCAGCCTTGTGACAGGGGGCGGCACTGAAGCTTTCTTT.

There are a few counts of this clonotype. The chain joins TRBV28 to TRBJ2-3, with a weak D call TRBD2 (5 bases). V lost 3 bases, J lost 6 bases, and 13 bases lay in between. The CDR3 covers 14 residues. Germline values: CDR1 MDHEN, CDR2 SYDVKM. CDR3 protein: CASSFDGLGDTQYF. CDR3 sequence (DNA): TGTGCCAGCAGTTTCGACGGACTTGGTGATACGCAGTATTTT.

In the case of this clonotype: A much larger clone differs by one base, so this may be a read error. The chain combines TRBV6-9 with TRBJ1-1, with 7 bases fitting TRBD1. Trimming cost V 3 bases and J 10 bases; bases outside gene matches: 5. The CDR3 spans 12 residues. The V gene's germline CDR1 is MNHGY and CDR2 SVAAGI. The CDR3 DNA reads TGTGCCAGCAGTTACGAAGGGGGCGGAGCTTTCTTT. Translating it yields CASSYEGGGAFF.

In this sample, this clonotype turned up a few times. The CDR3 here is CASSHGAETALYEQYF. DNA of the CDR3: TGCGCCAGCAGCCACGGGGCAGAGACAGCCCTCTACGAGCAGTACTTC. This chain links TRBV4-1 with TRBJ2-7; D may correspond to TRBD1 or TRBD2 (5 bases each). The germline gives CDR1 MGHRA, CDR2 YSYEKL. V was clipped by 3 bases and J by 3 bases, with 18 bases between them. This CDR3 has 16 residues.

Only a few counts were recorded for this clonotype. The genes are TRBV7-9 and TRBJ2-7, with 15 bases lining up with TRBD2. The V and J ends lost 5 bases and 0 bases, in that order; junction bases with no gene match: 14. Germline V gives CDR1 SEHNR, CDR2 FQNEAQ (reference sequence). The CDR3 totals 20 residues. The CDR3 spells CASSPTTTGLAGGSSYEQYF. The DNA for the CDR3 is TGTGCCAGCAGCCCGACAACCACCGGACTAGCGGGAGGGAGCTCCTACGAGCAGTACTTC.

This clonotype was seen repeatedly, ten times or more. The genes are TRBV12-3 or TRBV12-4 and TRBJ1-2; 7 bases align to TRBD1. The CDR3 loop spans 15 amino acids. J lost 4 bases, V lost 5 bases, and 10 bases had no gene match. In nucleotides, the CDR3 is TGTGCCAGCAGTCCCCGACAGGGAATCAGCTATGGCTACACCTTC. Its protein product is CASSPRQGISYGYTF.